One and the same sample provided the 3 T cell receptor beta chains below, sequenced in a study of cytomegalovirus exposure and HLA in healthy donors. 60 Vbeta and 13 Jbeta primers were used in PCR. TCRdb keeps only in-frame clones here, not all; method: immunoSEQ multiplex PCR. This sample contains around 34,000 clones. The sample taken for sequencing was PBMCs. All receptors derive from a woman aged 40 to 50 in good health and CMV-seropositive.

The gene calls are TRBV29-1 and TRBJ1-1; D is undetermined. This CDR3 contains 13 residues. Germline V gene data show CDR1 as SQVTM and CDR2 as ANQGSEA. V dropped 7 bases and J dropped 0 bases, with 12 bases sitting between them. CDR3 bases: TGCAGCGCTACCAGAACTATGAACACTGAAGCTTTCTTT. Its protein product is CSATRTMNTEAFF.

CDR3 nucleotides: TGCGCCAGCAGCTTGAATCTAGCGAACTCCTACGAGCAGTACTTC. Amino acids: CASSLNLANSYEQYF. This chain links TRBV5-1 with TRBJ2-7, with a possible D match to TRBD2 (6 bases). Germline CDR1 reads SGHRS; CDR2 reads YFSETQ. Trimming removed 1 base at V and 0 bases at J, with 11 bases between. The CDR3 runs to 15 residues.

The CDR3 nucleotides are TGCGCCAGCAGTCTTACTAGCGGGGCTAGCACAGATACGCAGTATTTT. As protein: CASSLTSGASTDTQYF. This chain joins TRBV10-1 and TRBJ2-3; 10 bases match TRBD2. The CDR3 totals 16 residues. Germline loops: CDR1 WNHNN, CDR2 SYGVQD (reference sequence). V shed 5 bases, J shed 0 bases, and the junction held 5 bases outside the gene matches.